The clone carrying this TCR beta chain was observed many times. The target antigen is unknown. The CDR3 goes on 3 residues after the read ends, and that part is filled in from the germline J gene. The data stem from a study of T cell clonality in common variable immunodeficiency. Produced via immunoSEQ multiplex PCR; TCRdb's table is partial and in-frame only. The specimen has fewer than 40,000 clones, none found just once. Study results and caveats: In common variable immunodeficiency, TCR beta chains reportedly carried fewer deletions and N-nucleotide insertions.

Germline CDR1 and CDR2: GTSNPN and SVGIG (reference sequence). V was shortened by 1 base and J by 3 bases, with 6 bases between the two germline ends. The CDR3 covers 12 residues. Sequenced: peripheral blood mononuclear cells. This sequence joins TRBV30 and TRBJ1-1; TRBD1 is a possible D gene (6 bases). The clonotype comes from a human donor with common variable immunodeficiency. The chain's CDR3 is CAWSDRDTEAFF. The sequenced CDR3 bases are TGTGCCTGGAGTGACAGGGACACTGAA.